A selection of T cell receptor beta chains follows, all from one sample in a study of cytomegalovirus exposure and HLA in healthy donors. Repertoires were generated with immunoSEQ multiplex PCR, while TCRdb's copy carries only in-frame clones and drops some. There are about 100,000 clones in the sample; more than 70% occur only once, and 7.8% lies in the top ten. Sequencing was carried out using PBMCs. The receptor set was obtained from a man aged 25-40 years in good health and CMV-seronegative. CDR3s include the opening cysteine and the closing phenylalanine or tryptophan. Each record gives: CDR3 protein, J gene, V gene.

CASSPGQGAIGTDTQYF	TRBJ2-3	TRBV5-1
CASSVDGNEKLFF	TRBJ1-4	TRBV9
CASSLGASQGQYF	TRBJ2-7	TRBV10-3
CASSSLRDTEAFF	TRBJ1-1	TRBV19
CASRSDRGNGYTF	TRBJ1-2	TRBV6-5
CAISEPQGTGGYTF	TRBJ1-2	TRBV10-3
CASSQPAGETQYF	TRBJ2-5	TRBV9
CASSLLRQGAIDEQYF	TRBJ2-7	TRBV19
CASSSRDRAYEQYF	TRBJ2-7	TRBV7-9
CASSLSAQGGEKLFF	TRBJ1-4	TRBV28
CSVESRTSGRMNEQFF	TRBJ2-1	TRBV29-1
CASSSPILVGYTF	TRBJ1-2	TRBV6-6
CASSGGLAGSWNEQFF	TRBJ2-1	TRBV7-9
CASGDSRSTDTQYF	TRBJ2-3	TRBV6-5
CASSADGLAGPYNEQFF	TRBJ2-1	TRBV7-9
CASSSGQTYEQYF	TRBJ2-7	TRBV5-5
CASKGQGPFGYTF	TRBJ1-2	TRBV2
CASGAQGNTEAFF	TRBJ1-1	TRBV5-1
CASSAMSGGARTDTQYF	TRBJ2-3	TRBV5-4
CASSDTIVFYEQYF	-	TRBV2
CASSGTSGKGDTQYF	TRBJ2-3	TRBV5-6
CASSLGAATNEKLFF	TRBJ1-4	TRBV5-1
CASSATGTSGLPGGTDTQYF	TRBJ2-3	TRBV18
CASSLTDDNSPLHF	TRBJ1-6	TRBV11-2
CASSLSSVSHEQYF	TRBJ2-7	TRBV27
CASSLGRGLADSYEQYF	TRBJ2-7	TRBV27
CASSESGTEAFF	TRBJ1-1	TRBV6-1
CASSPPGGPDTQYF	TRBJ2-3	TRBV19
CASSRDRGGDNEQFF	TRBJ2-1	TRBV5-1
CASSLRGGYTF	TRBJ1-2	TRBV9
CARSLVIPLKTGGKHGYTF	TRBJ1-2	TRBV5-3
CASSNGQGYTGELFF	TRBJ2-2	TRBV5-1
CSAAPTDTQYF	TRBJ2-3	TRBV20-1
CASPYLYNEQFF	TRBJ2-1	TRBV19
CASSLIRTGELFF	TRBJ2-2	TRBV11-3
CASSVISGSYNEQFF	TRBJ2-1	TRBV9
CASSFVPGSGEQYF	TRBJ2-7	TRBV7-9
CASSERTGGYEQYF	TRBJ2-7	TRBV6-1
CASSPGGGVGNQPQHF	TRBJ1-5	TRBV7-9
CASSTGLAGGWEQFF	TRBJ2-1	TRBV19
CASSVEGGFYNEQFF	TRBJ2-1	TRBV9
CASSYPGLYPTGELFF	TRBJ2-2	TRBV4-1
CATSRDLPGTVYEQYF	TRBJ2-7	TRBV15
CASSPKTGSNQPQHF	TRBJ1-5	TRBV6-6
CASSLGRGAAYGYTF	TRBJ1-2	TRBV11-2
CATPTPSNVLTF	TRBJ2-6	TRBV6-1
CASSGSTGGFDTQYF	TRBJ2-3	TRBV10-1
CASSSGTDDYGYTF	TRBJ1-2	TRBV19